The source of this TCR beta chain is a study of brain T cells in children with intractable seizures. As for time point: blood from clinic visit 5 months post-surgery; TSC patient then seizure free. The method was immunoSEQ multiplex PCR; TCRdb's version includes in-frame clones alone and lacks a portion of them. The sample contains about 340,000 clones, more than 85% of which appear only once. The source was peripheral blood, collected more than 4 months after surgery. The sequence was obtained from a boy in the first two years of life with tuberous sclerosis and intractable seizures.

The CDR3 loop is CASKGERGGTLTDTQYF. As DNA, the CDR3 is TGTGCCAGCAAAGGGGAAAGGGGGGGGACGCTCACAGATACGCAGTATTTT. V and J are TRBV27 and TRBJ2-3; possibly TRBD2 for D (7 bases). Trimming cost V 7 bases and J 2 bases, with 22 bases left between them. Germline-derived CDR1 and CDR2 are MNHEY and SMNVEV (reference sequence). The CDR3 spans 17 residues.